Following are 26 T cell receptor beta chains from one sample sequenced in a study of blood T cell repertoires in COVID-19. Some clones are missing from TCRdb's copy, which holds only in-frame ones; the method was immunoSEQ multiplex PCR. This table has tens of thousands of clones, around nine tenths appearing once. Sequencing was carried out using peripheral blood. The source of these receptors is a man aged 50 to 60 with acute or convalescent COVID-19.

CDR3 in amino acids: CASSQESGGSPLHF. CDR3 bases: TGTGCCAGCAGCCAAGAGTCAGGCGGGTCACCCCTCCACTTT. The chain couples TRBV3-1 (or the pseudogene TRBV3-2) to TRBJ1-6; D is ambiguous. The CDR3 is 14 residues long. Trimming shortened V by 0 bases and J by 10 bases, and 10 bases separated the two germline ends. CDR1 LGHDT and CDR2 YNNKEL come from the germline V gene (reference sequence).

The rearrangement joins TRBV3-1 (or the pseudogene TRBV3-2) to TRBJ2-6; 7 nucleotides align to TRBD2. There are 15 residues in the CDR3. Germline CDR1 LGHDT, CDR2 YNNKEL (reference sequence). V lost 4 bases and J lost 4; bases outside the gene matches: 4. The CDR3 region has the DNA TGTGCCAGCAGCCCCCTGGGAGGGGGGGCCAACGTCCTGACTTTC. Amino acid sequence: CASSPLGGGANVLTF.

V is TRBV4-3 and J is TRBJ1-2; D is unresolved. This CDR3 contains 17 residues. Trimming removed 1 base from V and 0 bases from J, with 15 bases in between. From germline, CDR1 is LGHNA and CDR2 YSLEER. The CDR3 DNA sequence: TGCGCCAGCAGCCAAGTCGTGGGCTCAAGTTCTAACTATGGCTACACCTTC. Encoded protein: CASSQVVGSSSNYGYTF.

The CDR3 DNA reads TGTGCCAGCAGCTTGAGGGCGCGAGGGCCTCCGAGCTCCTACGAGCAGTACGTC. Its translation: CASSLRARGPPSSYEQYV. V gene TRBV7-3 combines with J gene TRBJ2-7; D possibly corresponds to TRBD2 (5 bases). The germline V gene encodes CDR1 SGHTA and CDR2 FQGTGA. V gave up 3 bases and J gave up 0 bases, with 21 bases separating them. The CDR3 spans 18 residues.

The chain combines TRBV30 with TRBJ1-3, with TRBD1 as a possible D gene (5 bases). Trimming took off 2 bases at V and 0 bases at J, with 11 bases between the two ends. Germline V gene sequence: CDR1 GTSNPN, CDR2 SVGIG (reference sequence). The CDR3 totals 15 residues. The CDR3 coding sequence is TGTGCCTGGAGTAGCAGGGCTTTCTCTGGAAACACCATATATTTT. Amino acid sequence: CAWSSRAFSGNTIYF.

This sequence joins TRBV19 and TRBJ2-5; 8 bases map to TRBD1. CDR1 LNHDA and CDR2 SQIVND come from the germline V gene (reference sequence). V lost 1 base, J lost 5 bases, and 9 bases stayed unmatched. This CDR3 has 16 residues. The CDR3 protein is CASSIGQGAVGETQYF. CDR3 coding DNA: TGTGCCAGTAGTATAGGGCAGGGGGCGGTCGGGGAGACCCAGTACTTC.

The CDR3 DNA is TGTGCCAGCAGTGTTCCCGGGGGGGCGGAGACCCAGTACTTC. This gives the protein CASSVPGGAETQYF. The chain is built from TRBV2 and TRBJ2-5; TRBD2 aligns across 8 bases. Germline values: CDR1 SNHLY, CDR2 FYNNEI. The CDR3 has 14 amino acids. The trim removed 4 bases at V and 5 bases at J, leaving 6 bases unmatched. Drawing the rest from reference TRBV2 and TRBJ2-5, the complete variable domain is EPEVTQTPSHQVTQMGQEVILRCVPISNHLYFYWYRQILGQKVEFLVSFYNNEISEKSEIFDDQFSVERPDGSNFTLKIRSTKLEDSAMYFCASSVPGGAETQYFGPGTRLLVL.

The chain couples TRBV4-1 to TRBJ2-7; TRBD2 is a possible D gene (5 bases). V was shortened by 0 bases and J by 0 bases, with 9 bases between the two germline ends. Germline assignment: CDR1 MGHRA and CDR2 YSYEKL. CDR3 size: 15 residues. The CDR3, as DNA: TGCGCCAGCAGCCAAGAAGCGGCCAGCTCCTACGAGCAGTACTTC. It is translated as CASSQEAASSYEQYF.

This clone was found once. The rearrangement joins TRBV9 to TRBJ2-2, with 11 bases lining up with TRBD2. The trim removed 2 bases at V and 7 bases at J, leaving 7 bases unmatched. In germline, CDR1 is SGDLS, CDR2 YYNGEE. The CDR3 has 16 residues. The CDR3 DNA sequence: TGTGCCAGCAGCGTTTCTAGCGGGAGGCGGTTCGGGGAGCTGTTTTTT. Translating gives CASSVSSGRRFGELFF. The full variable domain, completed using reference TRBV9 and TRBJ2-2, is DSGVTQTPKHLITATGQRVTLRCSPRSGDLSVYWYQQSLDQGLQFLIQYYNGEERAKGNILERFSAQQFPDLHSELNLSSLELGDSALYFCASSVSSGRRFGELFFGEGSRLTVL.

The chain combines TRBV7-6 with TRBJ1-2, with 11 bases lining up with TRBD1. V was clipped by 5 bases and J by 4 bases; unmatched bases: 6. This CDR3 has 15 residues. Germline V gene sequence: CDR1 SGHVS, CDR2 FNYEAQ. This CDR3 reads CASSPRDRGGYGYTF. The CDR3 bases are TGTGCCAGCAGCCCGCGGGACAGGGGGGGCTATGGCTACACCTTC.

The chain joins TRBV21-1 to TRBJ1-2; the table assigns TRBD1, which was not confirmed against the DNA. TRBV21-1 is an annotated pseudogene. This CDR3 spans 15 amino acids. CDR3 in DNA: TGTGCCAGCAGCACGAAACAGGGTTACGGCTATGGCTACACCTTC. Protein: CASSTKQGYGYGYTF.

The chain has TRBV7-7 and TRBJ2-1, with 8 bases matching TRBD2. The germline V gene has CDR1 SSHAT and CDR2 FNYEAQ (reference sequence). The CDR3 covers 15 residues. The V and J ends lost 3 bases and 7 bases, in that order; junction bases with no gene match: 8. CDR3 in amino acids: CASSLASGGLNEQFF. As DNA, the CDR3 is TGTGCCAGCAGCTTGGCAAGCGGGGGTCTTAATGAGCAGTTCTTC.

This clone was detected a few times. The chain has TRBV2 and TRBJ2-6; the D gene is possibly TRBD2 (5 bases). The CDR3 extends over 21 amino acids. Germline CDR1 reads SNHLY; CDR2 reads FYNNEI. The V end was cut by 2 bases, the J end by 4 bases, with 27 bases between. The CDR3 here is CASSEWRLSGIRRSGANVLTF. In DNA form, the CDR3 reads TGTGCCAGCAGTGAATGGAGGCTGTCGGGGATTCGGAGGTCCGGGGCCAACGTCCTGACTTTC.

The chain uses TRBV7-2 and TRBJ2-3, with 7 bases that match TRBD2. Germline V gives CDR1 SGHTA, CDR2 FQGNSA. After removal of 3 bases from V and 5 bases from J, the junction contained 5 bases not matched to a gene. There are 14 residues in the CDR3. The CDR3 reads CASSFASGRDTQYF. CDR3 in DNA: TGTGCCAGCAGCTTCGCTAGCGGACGAGATACGCAGTATTTT.

CDR3 region: CASSQTQGETGYTF. The CDR3 bases are TGTGCCAGCAGCCAAACCCAGGGGGAAACTGGCTACACCTTC. The J gene is TRBJ1-2, the V gene TRBV3-1 (or the pseudogene TRBV3-2); 7 nucleotides align to TRBD1. There are 14 residues in the CDR3. Germline V gene sequence: CDR1 LGHDT, CDR2 YNNKEL (reference sequence). The ends lost 2 bases at V and 7 bases at J; junction bases unmatched: 7.

The chain couples TRBV2 to TRBJ1-5; a possible D gene is TRBD1 (5 bases). V lost 2 bases and J 6 bases, leaving 11 bases between the germline ends. The CDR3 extends over 14 amino acids. Germline assignment: CDR1 SNHLY and CDR2 FYNNEI. CDR3 in DNA: TGTGCCAGCAGTGAATTTAGGGGTACTCAGCCCCAGCATTTT. It yields the protein CASSEFRGTQPQHF.

V and J are TRBV9 and TRBJ1-2; D gene unclear. Trimming stripped 4 bases from V and 1 base from J, with 20 bases between. Germline lookup yields CDR1 SGDLS and CDR2 YYNGEE. CDR3 length: 17 residues. CDR3 protein: CASSPPKKMQDNYGYTF. CDR3 nucleotide sequence: TGTGCCAGCAGCCCGCCTAAGAAAATGCAGGATAACTATGGCTACACCTTC.

V gene TRBV3-1 (or the pseudogene TRBV3-2) combines with J gene TRBJ2-1; 8 bases align to TRBD2. V shed 0 bases and J 10 bases; nucleotides not matched to a gene: 11. The CDR3 spans 16 residues. Germline V lookup: CDR1 LGHDT, CDR2 YNNKEL (reference sequence). Here the CDR3 reads CASSQDGLARYDEQFF. In nucleotides, the CDR3 is TGTGCCAGCAGCCAAGATGGACTAGCCCGGTATGACGAGCAGTTCTTC.

The chain has TRBV7-8 and TRBJ2-7, with D possibly matching TRBD1 (6 bases). This CDR3 is built from 16 residues. Trimming removed 2 bases from V and 0 bases from J, with 14 bases in between. Germline-derived CDR1 and CDR2 are SGHVS and FQNEAQ. The CDR3 DNA is TGTGCCAGCAGCTTATCTCTGACAGGAAGCTCCTACGAGCAGTACGTC. Translating gives CASSLSLTGSSYEQYV.

In this sample, this clone turned up once. The chain's CDR3 is CASSSDSYTEAFF. CDR3 nucleotides: TGTGCCAGCAGTTCTGACAGCTACACTGAAGCTTTCTTT. This rearrangement joins TRBV12-3 or TRBV12-4 to TRBJ1-1; tentative D call: TRBD1 (5 bases). The V end was cut by 4 bases, the J end by 3 bases, with 9 bases between. The CDR3 length is 13 residues.

The gene calls are TRBV19 and TRBJ1-5, with 7 bases that match TRBD1. Trimming cost V 5 bases and J 0 bases; bases outside gene matches: 10. Germline CDR1 LNHDA, CDR2 SQIVND (reference sequence). The CDR3 consists of 17 residues. Here the CDR3 DNA reads TGTGCCAGTAGTTTACGGGACAGCTCCCTTAGCAATCAGCCCCAGCATTTT. Encoded protein: CASSLRDSSLSNQPQHF.

The chain recombines TRBV5-7 with TRBJ2-7; perhaps TRBD1 as D (5 bases). TRBV5-7 belongs to the ORF category, with a function that is uncertain. This CDR3 has 15 residues. V was shortened by 3 bases and J by 3 bases, with 16 bases between the two germline ends. The CDR3 protein is CASSSRTPTVYEQYV. The CDR3 nucleotides read TGTGCCAGCAGCTCCCGGACACCTACTGTCTACGAGCAGTACGTC.

The rearrangement joins TRBV28 to TRBJ2-7; D perhaps matches TRBD1 (5 bases). CDR1 and CDR2 from the germline V gene are MDHEN and SYDVKM. The germline V and J ends were trimmed by 2 bases and 7 bases, with 15 bases remaining between them. This CDR3 comprises 14 residues. The CDR3 DNA reads as TGTGCCAGCAGTTTAGGGCAGGGAACCGGAGAGCAGTACTTC. The encoded protein is CASSLGQGTGEQYF.

This chain joins TRBV6-5 and TRBJ1-6; maybe TRBD1 (6 bases). Deletions cut 5 bases from V and 6 bases from J, with 11 bases between. This CDR3 has 14 amino acids. Per germline, CDR1 MNHEY and CDR2 SVGAGI. The CDR3 spells CASSNRESNSPLHF. The CDR3, as DNA: TGTGCCAGCAGTAACAGGGAGAGTAATTCACCCCTCCACTTT.

The rearrangement uses TRBV20-1 and TRBJ2-3; D gene uncertain. Germline values: CDR1 DFQATT, CDR2 SNEGSKA (reference sequence). The CDR3 has 10 amino acids. Trimming stripped 3 bases from V and 6 bases from J, with 4 bases between. The CDR3 nucleotides read TGCAGTGCTAGGCGGGATACGCAGTATTTT. This sequence encodes CSARRDTQYF.

The count of this clone is one. This chain uses TRBV5-1 with TRBJ2-7; TRBD2 agrees at 7 bases. The length of the CDR3 is 17 residues. In germline, CDR1 is SGHRS, CDR2 YFSETQ. V lost 1 base, J lost 3 bases, and 13 bases stayed unmatched. This CDR3 reads CASSLPPGGSRSYEQYF. CDR3 nucleotides: TGCGCCAGCAGCTTGCCCCCCGGGGGGAGTAGGAGCTACGAGCAGTACTTC.